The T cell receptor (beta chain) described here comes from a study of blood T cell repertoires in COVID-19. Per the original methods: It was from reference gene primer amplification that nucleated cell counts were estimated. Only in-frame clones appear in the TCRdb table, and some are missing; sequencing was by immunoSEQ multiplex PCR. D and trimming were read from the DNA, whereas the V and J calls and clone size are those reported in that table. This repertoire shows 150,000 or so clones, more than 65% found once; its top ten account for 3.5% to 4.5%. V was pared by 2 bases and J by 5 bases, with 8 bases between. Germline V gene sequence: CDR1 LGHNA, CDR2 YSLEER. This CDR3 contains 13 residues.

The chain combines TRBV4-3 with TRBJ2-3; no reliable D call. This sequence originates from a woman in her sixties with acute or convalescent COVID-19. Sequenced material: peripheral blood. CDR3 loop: CASSQQAQDTQYF. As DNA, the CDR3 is TGCGCCAGCAGCCAACAGGCACAAGATACGCAGTATTTT.